Described below is a single T cell receptor (beta chain) sequence and its context. Its antigen target is currently unknown. Base qualities are not recorded, but no much larger clone differs from it by a single base. The data were obtained in a study of cytomegalovirus exposure and HLA in healthy donors (dated by TCRdb to 2016 to 2017). General notes on the study: An earlier analysis of several hundred of the donors reported more than 250 Gb of sequence data and 117 million unique TCR beta sequences from about 200 million T cells. An early release covering about 600 HLA-typed donors comprised about 320 gigabases of sequencing data and tens of millions of unique TCR sequences. Of the 398 genotyped donors, 65% to 90% were placed in the genetic ancestry cluster associated with self-reported Caucasian donors. The study aimed to test whether cataloging public T cell receptors could reveal signatures of past pathogen exposure. The study used immunosequencing to profile the T cell repertoires of hundreds of subjects and linked those repertoires to cytomegalovirus serostatus. Along with the approximately 620-subject first cohort, a separate validation cohort of over a hundred different subjects was used. The study combined high-throughput TCR immunosequencing, statistical association of individual TCRs with disease status, and machine learning to predict cytomegalovirus infection status. To study patterns of TCR occurrence, a later analysis re-analyzed previously published TCR beta repertoires from 666 donors and added high-resolution HLA genotyping. Rather than drawing on any new phenotypic data, the later analysis identified candidate immune exposures from TCR beta sequences and the way those sequences occurred across donors. An earlier analysis of several hundred of the donors applied high-throughput TCR beta sequencing to assess whether each TCR beta V gene segment acted as functional or pseudogenic. Donor age, sex, ethnicity and CMV serostatus were compiled alongside the repertoire data. Genome-wide SNP genotypes for about three fifths of the roughly 670 donors were used in a later genetic analysis, which treated that subset as a discovery cohort. All discovery cohort repertoires had been generated on a single sequencing platform. HLA typing covered class I and class II loci at four-digit resolution. Typing coverage differed by locus: A, B, C, DRB1 and DQB1 were typed in roughly 629-640 donors, DQA1 in 522, DPA1 in 600 to 610, and DPB1 in around 490. Because of strong linkage in the cohort, roughly 5 DR-DQ haplotypes were treated as single units for association and clustering. On average, 235,054 unique TCR beta nucleotide sequences were sequenced per donor among 300 to 500 genotyped donors of the cohort, with 15% to 20% of those sequences being non-productive.

Beyond this particular receptor, the publication reports: Linkage disequilibrium might explain the correlated functional status among segregating V segments, but an unknown experimental factor could not be ruled out. A later analysis found that HLA-associated TCR beta chains were more clonally expanded and had lower generation probabilities than equally common non-associated chains. Specific HLA alleles were associated with 15,000 to 20,000 TCR beta sequences at a false discovery rate of 0.05 in a later analysis. In vitro tests confirmed that a few of the cytomegalovirus-associated TCR beta chains recognize cytomegalovirus antigens. The authors suggested that the approach could potentially be extended to other disease states and immunological phenotypes. In this cohort, only TCR beta chains were sequenced, and detectable features were limited by the absence of alpha or paired-chain data. Broadly in line with IMGT annotations, most TCR beta V segments showed up in productive rearrangements about 90% or about 30% of the time in an earlier analysis of 450 to 600 of the donors. The study listed 164 TCR beta chains as associated with cytomegalovirus. Because counts were too low, about 18 rarely observed V segments, including chromosome 9 orphons, were excluded from the earlier analysis of 587 of the donors. According to a later genetic analysis, donors in an Asian-associated ancestry cluster had fewer N-insertions in productive TCRs than the roughly 660-donor mean. A cluster of highly shared sequence variants was judged likely to represent a technical artifact of the sequencing pipeline. A later analysis found that TCR association rates varied across HLA loci, with DRB1 alleles showing the most associated TCRs and HLA-C alleles the fewest. Sequencing depth was assumed to be roughly uniform across donors in the presence/absence analyses, though that assumption may not hold. When HLA alleles, especially DR and DQ, strongly co-occurred, TCR associations were difficult to assign to individual alleles. HLA typing was unavailable for some donors at each locus, so association tests used only the typed subset. In a later genetic analysis, a missense DCLRE1C variant was associated with V-gene and J-gene trimming of TCR beta chains, and the association was replicated in an independent cohort. A later analysis found that most CMV-associated TCR beta chains appeared HLA-restricted, with HLA associations seemingly driven largely by CMV exposure. A further reported finding was that TCR beta sequences accurately predicted the HLA-A and HLA-B alleles for most subjects in the first cohort. Several of the top co-occurrence clusters appeared to be linked to parvovirus B19, influenza, CMV and Epstein-Barr virus, according to a later analysis. Across donors, most TCR sequences were observed very rarely, whereas some public TCRs were present in many individuals. In both the original and validation cohorts, the classifier was reported to diagnose cytomegalovirus status with high specificity and sensitivity. CMV serostatus was the only immune exposure information available for the cohort. The 87-base-pair reads could not distinguish some IMGT-functional V segments, including TRBV6-2 and TRBV6-3, so those segments were excluded.

In total, fewer than 750 healthy bone marrow donors made up the cohort. Cohort members were all nominally healthy when sampled, although unrecorded immune exposures were likely present. The donor was CMV seronegative and belonged to the group of 352 seronegative cohort members. A peripheral blood sample was provided by each donor, and peripheral blood mononuclear cells were used for TCR beta sequencing. Genomic DNA was extracted from the blood cell samples with the Qiagen DNeasy Blood Extraction Kit. The germline V gene (reference sequence) sets CDR1 to SEHNR and CDR2 to FQNEAQ. The CDR3 measures 14 amino acids from cysteine to phenylalanine. Solely the CDR3 DNA is kept, with 42 bases framed from the first base. V gives up 2 bases and J gives up 2 bases, and the segment between their germline ends measures 9 bases. Libraries came from the immunoSEQ multiplex PCR assay. For the multiplex PCR, a mixture combining 60 forward primers for TCR Vbeta segments and 13 reverse primers for TCR Jbeta segments was used. Amplification of the CDR3 region of rearranged TCR beta genes was performed with a multiplex PCR assay on genomic DNA. On the Illumina HiSeq System, the amplified TCR beta libraries were sequenced as 87-base-pair reads. Processing in the source paper ran as follows. A later analysis tallied approximately 87 million unique TCR beta chains across the 700 or so repertoires, and approximately 12 million of those chains were shared by two or more donors. Raw reads were error-corrected and collapsed into unique sequences with a nearest-neighbor algorithm that merged closely related sequences to remove PCR and sequencing errors. CDR3 sequences were aligned to IMGT reference sequences to assign V, D and J gene segments. Each retained sequence needed at least a six-nucleotide match to both a V gene segment and a J gene segment. A rearrangement counted as productive if the CDR3 had no stop codons and remained in frame with V and J, and every other rearrangement counted as non-productive. Following IMGT convention, CDR3 was defined as the stretch from the second conserved V-encoded cysteine up to the conserved J-encoded phenylalanine. The earlier analysis of approximately 500 of the donors excluded sequences that lacked an unambiguous match to a single V gene segment. An earlier analysis of almost 600 of the donors classified V segments as functional when productive rearrangements were above 56.7% and as segregating when the standard deviation between donors was above 5%. A statistical classification framework was developed to diagnose cytomegalovirus status using the catalog of TCR beta chain sequences. In a later analysis, V and J genes were assigned by comparing TCR nucleotide sequences against IMGT/GENE-DB human TR gene sequences. In a later analysis, CDR3 sequences and most-parsimonious VDJ recombination scenarios were assigned using the TCRdist pipeline. In a later analysis, each TCR beta chain was defined by its CDR3 amino acid sequence together with its V-gene family, and reads lacking a unique V-gene family were excluded. To address suspected cross-contamination and a sequencing artifact, a later analysis removed around 600 highly shared, low-generation-probability nucleotide sequences. In a later analysis, a clonal expansion index for each public chain was calculated from normalized within-repertoire ranks of inferred template counts. A later analysis computed generation probabilities with a VDJ recombination model fitted to out-of-frame rearrangements, and checked the results against IGoR. In a later analysis, TCR-TCR, TCR-HLA and TCR-CMV co-occurrence was scored with hypergeometric tests, and a repertoire-size bias correction was applied to TCR pairs. False discovery rates were estimated in a later analysis by permuting HLA or CMV assignments 20 times. In a later analysis, co-occurring TCRs were grouped using DBSCAN, and TCRdist sequence similarity was added for clustering within HLA-allele-positive subsets. Co-occurrence clustering excluded repertoires with fewer than 30,000 or more than 120,000 public chains, plus five with anomalous nucleotide sharing. In its TCRdb copy, this immuneACCESS table keeps in-frame sequences only and misses some clones. Where compared with another copy, unresolved V genes explain less than half of these, and the others have no known cause. V, J and clone size are those of that table, while D and trimming were read from the DNA. This sample gives around 180,000 clones in total; approximately 84% of them show up just once. Clones ranked in the top ten supply 4.8% of the sample.

Sample: PBMCs. The sequence was collected from a man younger than 30 in good health and CMV-seronegative. The chain is made from TRBV7-9 and TRBJ1-1; a tentative D call is TRBD1 (5 bases match). CDR3 loop: CASSLWGDNTEAFF. At the DNA level, the sequence is TGTGCCAGCAGCTTATGGGGGGACAACACTGAAGCTTTCTTT.